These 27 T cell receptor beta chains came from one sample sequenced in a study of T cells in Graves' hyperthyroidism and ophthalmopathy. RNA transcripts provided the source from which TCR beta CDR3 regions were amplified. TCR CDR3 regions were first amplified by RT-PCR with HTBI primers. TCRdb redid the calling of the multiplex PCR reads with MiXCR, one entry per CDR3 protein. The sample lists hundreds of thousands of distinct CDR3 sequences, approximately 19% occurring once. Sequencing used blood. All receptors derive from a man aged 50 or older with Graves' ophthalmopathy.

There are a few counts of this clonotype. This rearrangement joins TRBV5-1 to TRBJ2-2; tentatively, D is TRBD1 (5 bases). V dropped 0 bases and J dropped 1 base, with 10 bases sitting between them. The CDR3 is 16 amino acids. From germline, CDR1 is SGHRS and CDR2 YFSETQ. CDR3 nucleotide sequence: TGCGCCAGCAGCTTGGGCCCAGACAGGAACACCGGGGAGCTGTTTTTT. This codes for CASSLGPDRNTGELFF.

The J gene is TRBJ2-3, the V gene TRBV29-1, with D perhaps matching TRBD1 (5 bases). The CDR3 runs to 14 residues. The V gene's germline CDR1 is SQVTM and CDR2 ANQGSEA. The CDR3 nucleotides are TGCGCCGCCGGGCAGGGCATCCGCACAGATACGCAGTATTTT. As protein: CAAGQGIRTDTQYF.

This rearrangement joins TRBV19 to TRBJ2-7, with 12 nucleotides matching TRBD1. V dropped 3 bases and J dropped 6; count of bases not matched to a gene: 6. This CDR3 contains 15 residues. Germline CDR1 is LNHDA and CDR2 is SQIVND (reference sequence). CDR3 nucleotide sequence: TGTGCCAGTAGTATCTCCGGGACAGGGGGCGCCGAGCAGTACTTC. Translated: CASSISGTGGAEQYF.

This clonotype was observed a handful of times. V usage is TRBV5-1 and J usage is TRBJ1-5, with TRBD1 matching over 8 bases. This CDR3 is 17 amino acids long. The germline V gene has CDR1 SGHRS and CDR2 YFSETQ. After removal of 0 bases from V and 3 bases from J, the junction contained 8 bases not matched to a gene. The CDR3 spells CASSLGTDRGVNQPQHF. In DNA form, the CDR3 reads TGCGCCAGCAGCTTGGGCACCGACAGGGGTGTCAATCAGCCCCAGCATTTT.

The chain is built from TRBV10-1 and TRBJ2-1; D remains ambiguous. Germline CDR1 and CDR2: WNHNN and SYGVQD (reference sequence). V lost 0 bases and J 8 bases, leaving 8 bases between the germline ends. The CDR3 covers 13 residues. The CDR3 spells CASSESQLDEQFF. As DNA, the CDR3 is TGCGCCAGCAGTGAGTCCCAGCTGGATGAGCAGTTCTTC.

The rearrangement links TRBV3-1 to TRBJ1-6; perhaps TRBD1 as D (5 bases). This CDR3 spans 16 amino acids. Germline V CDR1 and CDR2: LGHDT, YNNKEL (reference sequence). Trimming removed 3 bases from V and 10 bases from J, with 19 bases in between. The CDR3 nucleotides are TGTGCCAGCAGCCAGGGGACTAGCGGGGGGAGCTCACCCCTCCACTTT. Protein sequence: CASSQGTSGGSSPLHF. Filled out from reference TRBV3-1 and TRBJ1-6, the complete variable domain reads DTAVSQTPKYLVTQMGNDKSIKCEQNLGHDTMYWYKQDSKKFLKIMFSYNNKELIINETVPNRFSPKSPDKAHLNLHINSLELGDSAVYFCASSQGTSGGSSPLHFGNGTRLTVT.

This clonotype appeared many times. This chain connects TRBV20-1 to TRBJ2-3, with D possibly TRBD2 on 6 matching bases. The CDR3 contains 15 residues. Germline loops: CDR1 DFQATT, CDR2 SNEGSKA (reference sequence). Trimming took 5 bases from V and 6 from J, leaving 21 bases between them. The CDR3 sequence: CSAGGIIGPGDTQYF. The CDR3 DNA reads TGCAGTGCTGGGGGGATAATCGGACCAGGGGATACGCAGTATTTT.

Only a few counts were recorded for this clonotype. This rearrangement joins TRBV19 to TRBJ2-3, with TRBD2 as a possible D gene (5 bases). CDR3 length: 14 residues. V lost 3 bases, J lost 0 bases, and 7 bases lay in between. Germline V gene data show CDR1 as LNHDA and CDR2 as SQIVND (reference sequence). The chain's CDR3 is CASSMTGSTDTQYF. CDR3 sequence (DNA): TGTGCCAGTAGTATGACGGGGAGCACAGATACGCAGTATTTT.

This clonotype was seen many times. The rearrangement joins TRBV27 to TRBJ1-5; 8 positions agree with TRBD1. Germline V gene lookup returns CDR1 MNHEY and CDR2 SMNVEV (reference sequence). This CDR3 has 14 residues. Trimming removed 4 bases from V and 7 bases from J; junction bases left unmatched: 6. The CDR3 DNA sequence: TGTGCCAGCAGTTCCCAGGGGGCGGGACAGCCCCAGCATTTT. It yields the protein CASSSQGAGQPQHF.

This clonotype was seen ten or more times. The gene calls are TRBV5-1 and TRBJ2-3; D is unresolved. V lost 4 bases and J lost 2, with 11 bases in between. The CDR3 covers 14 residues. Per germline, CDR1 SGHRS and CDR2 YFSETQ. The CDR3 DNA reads TGCGCCAGCAGCACCGACTGGCTCACAGATACGCAGTATTTT. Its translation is CASSTDWLTDTQYF.

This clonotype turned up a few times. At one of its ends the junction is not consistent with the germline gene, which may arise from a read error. Here the CDR3 reads CASSLEGQGPYQQYF. CDR3 DNA: TGTGCCAGCAGCTTAGAAGGACAGGGACCCTACCAGCAGTACTTC. The genes are TRBV11-2 and TRBJ2-7; TRBD1 agrees at 8 bases. The CDR3 totals 15 residues. The germline gives CDR1 SGHAT, CDR2 FQNNGV.

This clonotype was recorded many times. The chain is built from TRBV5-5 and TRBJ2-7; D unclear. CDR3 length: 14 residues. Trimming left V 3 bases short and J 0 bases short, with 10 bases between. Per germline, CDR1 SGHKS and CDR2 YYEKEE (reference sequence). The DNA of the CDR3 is TGTGCCAGCAGCTCCTTGACCTTCTCCTACGAGCAGTACTTC. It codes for CASSSLTFSYEQYF.

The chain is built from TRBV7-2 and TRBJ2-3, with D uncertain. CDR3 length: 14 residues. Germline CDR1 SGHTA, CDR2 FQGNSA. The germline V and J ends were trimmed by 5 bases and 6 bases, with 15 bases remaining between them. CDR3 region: CASSRQASADTQYF. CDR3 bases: TGTGCCAGCAGCCGACAAGCCAGCGCGGATACGCAGTATTTT.

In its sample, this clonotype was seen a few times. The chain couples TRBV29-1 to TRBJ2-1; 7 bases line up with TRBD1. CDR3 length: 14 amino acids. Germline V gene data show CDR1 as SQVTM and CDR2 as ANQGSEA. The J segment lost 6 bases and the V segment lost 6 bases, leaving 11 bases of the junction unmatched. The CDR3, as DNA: TGCAGCGTCATGCCGACAGGGTTCGGCAATGAGCAGTTCTTC. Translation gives CSVMPTGFGNEQFF.

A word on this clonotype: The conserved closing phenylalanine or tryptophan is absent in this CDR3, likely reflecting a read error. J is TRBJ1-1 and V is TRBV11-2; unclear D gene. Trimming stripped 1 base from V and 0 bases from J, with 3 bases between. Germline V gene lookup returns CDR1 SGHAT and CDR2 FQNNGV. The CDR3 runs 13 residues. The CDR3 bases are TGTGCCAGCAGCTTAGTCCTGAACACTGAAGCTTTCCTT. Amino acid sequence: CASSLVLNTEAFL.

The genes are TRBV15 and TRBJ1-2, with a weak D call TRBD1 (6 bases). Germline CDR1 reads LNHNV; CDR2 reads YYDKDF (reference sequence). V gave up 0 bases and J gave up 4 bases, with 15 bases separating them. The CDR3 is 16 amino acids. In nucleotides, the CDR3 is TGTGCCACCAGCAGAGATCCCAGGGGCGCAGGCTATGGCTACACCTTC. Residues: CATSRDPRGAGYGYTF. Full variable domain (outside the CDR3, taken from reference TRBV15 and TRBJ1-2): DAMVIQNPRYQVTQFGKPVTLSCSQTLNHNVMYWYQQKSSQAPKLLFHYYDKDFNNEADTPDNFQSRRPNTSFCFLDIRSPGLGDTAMYLCATSRDPRGAGYGYTFGSGTRLTVV.

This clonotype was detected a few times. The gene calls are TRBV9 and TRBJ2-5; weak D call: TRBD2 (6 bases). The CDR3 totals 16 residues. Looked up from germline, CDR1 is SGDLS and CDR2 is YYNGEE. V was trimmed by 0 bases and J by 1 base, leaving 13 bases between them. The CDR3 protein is CASSVGGEAPQETQYF. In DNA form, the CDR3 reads TGTGCCAGCAGCGTAGGGGGGGAGGCCCCCCAAGAGACCCAGTACTTC.

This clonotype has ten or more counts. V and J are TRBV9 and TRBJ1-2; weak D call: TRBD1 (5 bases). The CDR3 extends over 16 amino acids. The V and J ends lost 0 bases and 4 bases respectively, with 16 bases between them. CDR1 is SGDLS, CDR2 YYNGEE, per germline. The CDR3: CASSVGDSPQGYGYTF. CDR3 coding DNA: TGTGCCAGCAGCGTAGGGGACTCCCCTCAGGGCTATGGCTACACCTTC.

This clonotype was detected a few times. The CDR3 reads CASSWRVRGSYEQYF. The CDR3 coding sequence is TGTGCCAGCAGCTGGAGGGTCAGGGGCTCCTACGAGCAGTACTTC. The chain uses TRBV27 and TRBJ2-7, with D perhaps given as TRBD1 or TRBD2 (6 bases each). Germline V gene lookup returns CDR1 MNHEY and CDR2 SMNVEV (reference sequence). The germline V and J ends were trimmed by 6 bases and 0 bases, with 15 bases remaining between them. The CDR3 is made up of 15 amino acids.

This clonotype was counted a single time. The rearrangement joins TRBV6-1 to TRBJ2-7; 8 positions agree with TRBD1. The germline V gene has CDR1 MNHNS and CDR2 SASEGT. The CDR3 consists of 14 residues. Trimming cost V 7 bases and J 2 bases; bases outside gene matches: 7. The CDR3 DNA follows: TGTGCCAGCACCACGACAGGGGCTCCCTACGAGCAGTACTTC. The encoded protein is CASTTTGAPYEQYF.

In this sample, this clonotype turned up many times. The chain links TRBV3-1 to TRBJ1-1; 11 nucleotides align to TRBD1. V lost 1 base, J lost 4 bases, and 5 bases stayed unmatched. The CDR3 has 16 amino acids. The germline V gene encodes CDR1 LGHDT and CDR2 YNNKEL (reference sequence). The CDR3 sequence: CASSQVSGQGGTEAFF. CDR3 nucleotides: TGTGCCAGCAGCCAAGTCTCGGGACAGGGGGGCACTGAAGCTTTCTTT.

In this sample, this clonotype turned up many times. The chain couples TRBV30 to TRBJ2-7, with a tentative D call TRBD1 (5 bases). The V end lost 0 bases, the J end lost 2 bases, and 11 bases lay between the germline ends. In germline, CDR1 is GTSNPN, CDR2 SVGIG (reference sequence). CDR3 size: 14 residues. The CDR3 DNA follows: TGTGCCTGGAGTGTAGGGCAGGGAACCTACGAGCAGTACTTC. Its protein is CAWSVGQGTYEQYF.

The CDR3, as DNA: TGTGCCAGCAGAGGGAGTTCCACAGATACGCAGTATTTT. Translated: CASRGSSTDTQYF. The chain combines TRBV6-2 or TRBV6-3 with TRBJ2-3; possibly TRBD2 for D (5 bases). Germline V lookup: CDR1 MNHEY, CDR2 SVGEGT. Between the trimmed V and J ends, which lost 6 bases and 2 bases, there was a span of 9 bases. The CDR3 spans 13 residues.

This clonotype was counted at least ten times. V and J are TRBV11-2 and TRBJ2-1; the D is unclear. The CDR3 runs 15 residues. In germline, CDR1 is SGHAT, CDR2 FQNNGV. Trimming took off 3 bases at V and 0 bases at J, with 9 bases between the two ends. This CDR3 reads CASSFSPSSYNEQFF. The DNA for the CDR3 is TGTGCCAGCAGCTTCAGCCCTAGCTCCTACAATGAGCAGTTCTTC.

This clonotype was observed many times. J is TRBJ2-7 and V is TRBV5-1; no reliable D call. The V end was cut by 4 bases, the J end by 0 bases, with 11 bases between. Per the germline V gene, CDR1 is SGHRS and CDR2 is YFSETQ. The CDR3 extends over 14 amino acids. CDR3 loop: CASSPRTDSYEQYF. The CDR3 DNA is TGCGCCAGCAGCCCCAGGACGGACTCCTACGAGCAGTACTTC.

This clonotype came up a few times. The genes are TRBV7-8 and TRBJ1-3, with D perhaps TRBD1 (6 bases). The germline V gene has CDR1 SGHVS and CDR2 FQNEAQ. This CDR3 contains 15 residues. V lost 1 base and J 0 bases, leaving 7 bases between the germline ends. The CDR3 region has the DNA TGTGCCAGCAGCTTAGGAGGGGGCTCTGGAAACACCATATATTTT. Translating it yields CASSLGGGSGNTIYF. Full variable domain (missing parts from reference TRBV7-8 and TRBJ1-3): GAGVSQSPRYKVAKRGQDVALRCDPISGHVSLFWYQQALGQGPEFLTYFQNEAQLDKSGLPSDRFFAERPEGSVSTLKIQRTQQEDSAVYLCASSLGGGSGNTIYFGEGSWLTVV.

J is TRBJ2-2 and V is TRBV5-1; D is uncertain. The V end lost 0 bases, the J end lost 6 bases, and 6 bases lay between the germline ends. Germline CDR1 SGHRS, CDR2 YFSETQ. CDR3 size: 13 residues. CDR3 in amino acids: CASSLDWPGELFF. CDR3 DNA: TGCGCCAGCAGCTTGGACTGGCCCGGGGAGCTGTTTTTT.